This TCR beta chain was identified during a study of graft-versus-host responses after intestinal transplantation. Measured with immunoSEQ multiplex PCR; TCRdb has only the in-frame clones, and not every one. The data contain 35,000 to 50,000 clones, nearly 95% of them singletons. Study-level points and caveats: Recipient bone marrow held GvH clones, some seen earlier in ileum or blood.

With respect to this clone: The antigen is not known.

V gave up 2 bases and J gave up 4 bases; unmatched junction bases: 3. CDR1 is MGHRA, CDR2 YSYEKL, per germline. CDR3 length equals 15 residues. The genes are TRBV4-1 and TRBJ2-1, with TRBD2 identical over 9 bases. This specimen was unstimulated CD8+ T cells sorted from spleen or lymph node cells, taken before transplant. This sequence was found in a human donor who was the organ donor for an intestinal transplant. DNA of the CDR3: TGCGCCAGCAGCCAAAAGACTAGCGGTTACAATGAGCAGTTCTTC. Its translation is CASSQKTSGYNEQFF.